This record covers a single TCR beta chain. Its target is not known. CDR1 is MNHEY and CDR2 is SVGAGI in the germline V gene. Trimming took off 0 bases at V and 6 bases at J, with 6 bases between the two ends. This CDR3 has 13 amino acids. Time point reported: week 47, end of study. The vaccine gave 300 ug of a 20-mer mutant IDH1 peptide subcutaneously per dose. Patients, over weeks 1, 3, 5, 7, 11, 15, 19 and 23, received a total of eight vaccinations. Each astrocytoma in the donors was new, WHO grade 3 or 4, IDH1-mutant and ATRX-lost. The data derive from a study of a mutant IDH1 vaccine in newly diagnosed glioma. Study-level information: Those enrolled had earlier been treated with radiotherapy, temozolomide, or both, mostly both.

Repertoires were generated with immunoSEQ multiplex PCR, while TCRdb's copy carries only in-frame clones and drops some. The sample has some 40,000 clones; roughly 71% are singletons. The clonotype originates from a man in his forties or fifties with glioma. The V and J genes are TRBV6-5 and TRBJ2-1; unclear D gene. The sample was PBMCs, taken from a glioma patient whose treatment included an IDH1 peptide vaccine. Here the CDR3 DNA reads TGTGCCAGCAGTTACTCGCTGCGCAATGAGCAGTTCTTC. Translation: CASSYSLRNEQFF.